Presented here are 9 T cell receptor beta chains from one specimen sequenced in a study of T-cell reconstitution after alpha-beta-depleted transplantation in children. For TCRbeta, the library was prepared with unique molecular identifiers. From the PCR reads, TCRdb called clonotypes with MiXCR, one entry per CDR3 protein. This sample has about 610,000 distinct CDR3 sequences, with 10% found just once. The source material was PBMCs from the stem cell graft donor, sampled from the stem cell graft. The receptors derive from a human donor who donated a stem cell graft to a child with acute myeloid leukemia.

This clonotype was observed many times. This sequence joins TRBV20-1 and TRBJ2-3; D not certain. V was clipped by 7 bases and J by 1 base, with 9 bases between them. Germline lookup yields CDR1 DFQATT and CDR2 SNEGSKA (reference sequence). This CDR3 comprises 12 residues. The CDR3 DNA reads as TGCAGTGGACTGTCCCGCACAGATACGCAGTATTTT. It codes for CSGLSRTDTQYF.

This clonotype came up a few times. V is TRBV29-1 and J is TRBJ1-5; D remains ambiguous. This CDR3 comprises 13 residues. V was cut by 7 bases and J by 7 bases, with 17 bases left in between. Germline lookup yields CDR1 SQVTM and CDR2 ANQGSEA. CDR3 sequence (DNA): TGCAGCGCCTGGGAGGGAGGTGGGCAGCCCCAGCATTTT. Translated, it gives CSAWEGGGQPQHF.

The CDR3: CASSLGTTGWGDTQYF. CDR3 DNA: TGTGCCAGCAGCTTAGGCACGACAGGGTGGGGAGATACGCAGTATTTT. The V call is TRBV7-2, the J call TRBJ2-3, with 7 bases identical to TRBD1. V was clipped by 1 base and J by 5 bases; unmatched bases: 9. Per the germline V gene, CDR1 is SGHTA and CDR2 is FQGNSA. There are 16 residues in the CDR3.

V and J are TRBV4-2 and TRBJ1-1; D may be TRBD1 (5 bases). CDR1 and CDR2 from the germline V gene are LGHNA and YNFKEQ. V gave up 5 bases and J gave up 5 bases, with 18 bases separating them. This CDR3 has 15 amino acids. CDR3 region: CASSKGTPGRTEAFF. DNA for the CDR3: TGTGCCAGCAGCAAAGGTACTCCGGGGCGTACTGAAGCTTTCTTT.

The chain employs TRBV11-1 and TRBJ2-1; the D is unclear. The CDR3 is 18 residues long. Germline CDR1 is SGHAT and CDR2 is FQDESV (reference sequence). V lost 1 base and J 2 bases, leaving 18 bases between the germline ends. The CDR3 is CASSLGLTAESPYNEQFF. The CDR3 DNA sequence: TGTGCCAGCAGCTTAGGGCTCACTGCGGAGTCGCCCTACAATGAGCAGTTCTTC.

This clonotype was picked up a small number of times. The chain joins TRBV24-1 to TRBJ2-3, with D unresolved. The V and J ends lost 3 bases and 1 base respectively, with 13 bases between them. The germline CDR1 and CDR2 sequences are KGHDR and SFDVKD. This CDR3 is built from 16 residues. The CDR3 coding sequence is TGTGCCACCAGTGATGCTAACACCCCAGGCACAGATACGCAGTATTTT. Protein sequence: CATSDANTPGTDTQYF.

The chain links TRBV20-1 to TRBJ1-6; D gene ambiguous. Looked up from germline, CDR1 is DFQATT and CDR2 is SNEGSKA (reference sequence). The V and J ends lost 0 bases and 1 base respectively, with 10 bases between them. The CDR3 runs 16 residues. This CDR3 reads CSARDLGGSYNSPLHF. The CDR3 coding sequence is TGCAGTGCTAGAGATCTAGGCGGTTCCTATAATTCACCCCTCCACTTT.

This CDR3 is CASSLGSREDEQYF. CDR3 sequence (DNA): TGTGCCAGCAGCTTAGGCTCGCGTGAGGACGAGCAGTACTTC. The chain recombines TRBV13 with TRBJ2-7; no clear D. Germline-derived CDR1 and CDR2 are PRHDT and FYEKMQ (reference sequence). The CDR3 has 14 amino acids. Trimming stripped 0 bases from V and 5 bases from J, with 11 bases between.

The sample holds many counts of this clonotype. The chain combines TRBV6-2 or TRBV6-3 with TRBJ2-7; 7 nucleotides align to TRBD2. The CDR3 covers 16 residues. With 0 bases clipped from V and 2 bases from J, the junction kept 7 bases outside the gene matches. Per germline, CDR1 MNHEY and CDR2 SVGEGT. The CDR3 sequence is CASSYSLGDYTYEQYF. CDR3 DNA sequence: TGTGCCAGCAGTTACTCCCTAGGGGACTACACCTACGAGCAGTACTTC.